The 5 T cell receptor beta chains in this list originate from one sample, sequenced in a study of blood T cell repertoires in COVID-19. The table came from immunoSEQ multiplex PCR; TCRdb's copy has only in-frame clones and leaves some out. Of about 98,000 clones listed, roughly 90% are singletons. Source material: peripheral blood. Receptor source: a woman aged 50 to 60 with COVID-19, enrolled during active disease.

The sample holds a few counts of this clone. The CDR3 spells CASSLSHTYEQYF. DNA of the CDR3: TGTGCCAGCAGCTTATCCCACACCTACGAGCAGTACTTC. The gene calls are TRBV7-9 and TRBJ2-7; D unresolved. Germline lookup yields CDR1 SEHNR and CDR2 FQNEAQ (reference sequence). This CDR3 has 13 amino acids. V was trimmed by 2 bases and J by 2 bases, leaving 7 bases between them.

The V and J genes are TRBV7-2 and TRBJ1-6; D is unclear. The CDR3 is 13 amino acids. The germline V gene encodes CDR1 SGHTA and CDR2 FQGNSA. With 5 bases removed from V and 3 bases from J, the gap between germline ends came to 5 bases. The CDR3 reads CASSQDYNSPLHF. CDR3 sequence (DNA): TGTGCCAGCAGCCAGGACTATAATTCACCCCTCCACTTT.

V gene TRBV9 combines with J gene TRBJ2-3; tentative D call: TRBD1 (6 bases). Trimming took off 2 bases at V and 0 bases at J, with 10 bases between the two ends. Germline V gene sequence: CDR1 SGDLS, CDR2 YYNGEE. The CDR3 has 15 residues. The CDR3 loop reads CASSVWTESTDTQYF. In DNA form, the CDR3 reads TGTGCCAGCAGCGTCTGGACAGAGAGCACAGATACGCAGTATTTT.

This chain joins TRBV10-3 and TRBJ2-1; 9 bases line up with TRBD1. The germline gives CDR1 ENHRY, CDR2 SYGVKD. CDR3 length: 16 residues. After removal of 3 bases from V and 3 bases from J, the junction contained 6 bases not matched to a gene. The CDR3 coding sequence is TGTGCCATCAGTGACGGGACAGGGTGGTACTACAATGAGCAGTTCTTC. Protein sequence: CAISDGTGWYYNEQFF.

The V gene is TRBV11-3, the J gene TRBJ2-5; possibly TRBD1 for D (5 bases). Germline lookup yields CDR1 SGHNT and CDR2 YENEEA. CDR3 length: 15 residues. The V gene lost 2 bases and the J gene lost 2 bases, with 12 bases spanning the gap. The DNA of the CDR3 is TGTGCCAGCAGCTTAACCCTGGGGCGTCAAGAGACCCAGTACTTC. It translates to CASSLTLGRQETQYF.